This T cell receptor beta chain came from a study of blood T cell repertoires in COVID-19 (dated by TCRdb to 2018 to 2020). At the level of the whole study: Samples covering the acute and convalescent phases of COVID-19 were provided by collaborators in the United States, Italy and Spain. Deeply sampled blood TCRbeta repertoires from subjects exposed to, actively infected with, or recovered from COVID-19 were included in the dataset. The prospective study material was composed of cDNA or gDNA derived from T cells, B-cell-depleted T cells, or PBMCs. Where available, HLA class I and class II types were obtained from metadata supplied by the sample provider rather than from assay-based typing. The samples were drawn from the first 160 participants of the ongoing ImmuneRACE study and from 950 to 1,500 subjects provided by 6 global collaborators. A de-identified subject ID, COVID-19 status, age in years and sex were almost always included in the sample metadata. The repertoires were released in a freely available public database meant as a resource for research on the immune response to SARS-CoV-2.

TCRbeta CDR3 regions were amplified from genomic DNA by means of the immunoSEQ Assay, a bias-controlled multiplex PCR. The original methods were these. Nucleated cell counts per sample were estimated from amplification of reference gene primers within the assay. To quantify the absolute abundance of each unique TCRbeta CDR3 rearrangement, sequence reads were collapsed and filtered. For each sample, productive Simpson clonality was calculated as the square root of Simpson's diversity index across productive rearrangements. In TCRdb, the immuneACCESS table is reduced to in-frame sequences with V and J assigned. These tables do not hold every clone; where another copy was compared, an unresolved V gene accounts for under half, and the others remain unexplained. From that table come the V and J calls and clone size; the DNA was used to work out D and trimming. The sample table holds fewer than 500,000 clones, of which over 65% were seen once. The leading ten clones occupy about 1% of the sample.

Findings and caveats that apply to the study as a whole: The amount of clinical and demographic metadata varied by source and participant and was provided uncurated.

Of note for this clone: What antigen it recognizes has not been identified. One base away there is no much larger clone; base qualities are not given.

Each collaborating institution followed its own protocols to collect whole blood in K2EDTA tubes. For TCRbeta analysis, collaborators shipped samples in one of three forms: frozen whole blood, isolated PBMCs, or DNA extracted from either of those sample types. The CDR3 runs 15 residues from the cysteine to the phenylalanine. Only the CDR3 region is kept as DNA, spanning 45 bases read in frame from base 1. From the germline V gene, CDR1 is MDHEN and CDR2 is SYDVKM. Germline trimming: 5 bases from V, 3 bases from J; junction bases outside gene matches: 7. The sequencing sample was made of peripheral blood. This sequence uses TRBV28 and TRBJ1-5; 7 middle bases align to TRBD1. The clonotype originates from a human donor with acute or convalescent COVID-19. The donor label of this sample is uncertain. The nucleotides read TGTGCCAGCAGTGTCGACAGGGTTTACAATCAGCCCCAGCATTTT. It translates as CASSVDRVYNQPQHF.